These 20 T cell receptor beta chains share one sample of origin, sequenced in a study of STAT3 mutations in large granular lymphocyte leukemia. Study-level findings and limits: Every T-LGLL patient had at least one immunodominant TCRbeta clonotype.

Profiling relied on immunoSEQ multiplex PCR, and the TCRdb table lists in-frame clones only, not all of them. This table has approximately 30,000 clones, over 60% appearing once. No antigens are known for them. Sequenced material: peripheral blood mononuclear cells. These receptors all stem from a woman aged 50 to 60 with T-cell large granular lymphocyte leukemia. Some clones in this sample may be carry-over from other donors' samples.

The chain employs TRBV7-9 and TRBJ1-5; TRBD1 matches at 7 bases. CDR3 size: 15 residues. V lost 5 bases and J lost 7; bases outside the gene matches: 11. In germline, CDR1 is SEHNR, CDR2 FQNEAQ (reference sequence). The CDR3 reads CASSPGMDRLQPQHF. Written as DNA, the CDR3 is TGTGCCAGCAGCCCGGGGATGGACAGGCTCCAGCCCCAGCATTTT.

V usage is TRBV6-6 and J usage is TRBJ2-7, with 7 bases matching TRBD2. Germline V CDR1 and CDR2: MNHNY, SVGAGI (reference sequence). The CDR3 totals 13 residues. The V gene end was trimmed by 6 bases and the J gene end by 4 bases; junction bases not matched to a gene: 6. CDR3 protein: CASSTGLKYEQYF. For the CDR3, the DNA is TGTGCCAGCAGCACGGGACTAAAATACGAGCAGTACTTC.

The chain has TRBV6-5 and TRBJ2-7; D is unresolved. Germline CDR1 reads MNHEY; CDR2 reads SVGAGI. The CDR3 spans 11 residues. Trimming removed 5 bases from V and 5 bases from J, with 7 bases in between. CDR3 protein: CASSRSHEQYF. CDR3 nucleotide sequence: TGTGCCAGCAGTCGCAGCCACGAGCAGTACTTC.

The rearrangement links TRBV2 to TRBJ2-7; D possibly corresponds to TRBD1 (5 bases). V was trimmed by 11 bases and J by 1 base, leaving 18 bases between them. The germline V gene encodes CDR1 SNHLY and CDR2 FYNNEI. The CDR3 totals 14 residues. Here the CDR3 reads CALKTQGHSYEQYF. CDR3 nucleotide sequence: TGTGCCTTAAAAACCCAGGGCCATTCCTACGAGCAGTACTTC.

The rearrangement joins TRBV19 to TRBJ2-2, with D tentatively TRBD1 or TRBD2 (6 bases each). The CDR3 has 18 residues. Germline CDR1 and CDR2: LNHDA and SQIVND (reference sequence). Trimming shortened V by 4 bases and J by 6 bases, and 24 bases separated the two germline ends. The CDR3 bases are TGTGCCAGTAGTAGGGGGTGGAGGGGGGCTAAGGTCGCCGGGGAGCTGTTTTTT. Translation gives CASSRGWRGAKVAGELFF.

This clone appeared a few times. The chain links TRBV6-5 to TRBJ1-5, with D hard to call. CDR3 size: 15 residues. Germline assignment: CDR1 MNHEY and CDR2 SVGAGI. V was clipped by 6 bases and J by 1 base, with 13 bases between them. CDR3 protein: CASSARAWSNQPQHF. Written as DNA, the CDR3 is TGTGCCAGCAGCGCCCGGGCCTGGAGCAATCAGCCCCAGCATTTT.

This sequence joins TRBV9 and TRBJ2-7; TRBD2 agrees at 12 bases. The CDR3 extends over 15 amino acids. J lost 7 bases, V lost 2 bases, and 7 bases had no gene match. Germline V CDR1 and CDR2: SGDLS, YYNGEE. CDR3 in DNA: TGTGCCAGCAGCGTCGGACTAGCGGGACCTCGGGAGCAGTACTTC. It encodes CASSVGLAGPREQYF.

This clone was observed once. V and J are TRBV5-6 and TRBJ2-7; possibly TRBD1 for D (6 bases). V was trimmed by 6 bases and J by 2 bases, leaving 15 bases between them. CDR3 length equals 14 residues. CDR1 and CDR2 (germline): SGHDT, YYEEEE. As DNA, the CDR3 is TGTGCCAGCACCTCCGACAGGCGCACCTACGAGCAGTACTTC. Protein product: CASTSDRRTYEQYF.

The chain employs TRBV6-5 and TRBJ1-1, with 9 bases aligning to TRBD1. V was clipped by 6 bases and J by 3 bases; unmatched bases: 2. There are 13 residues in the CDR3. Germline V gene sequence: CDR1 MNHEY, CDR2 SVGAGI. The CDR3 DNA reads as TGTGCCAGCAGAGGGACAGGGCACACTGAAGCTTTCTTT. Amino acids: CASRGTGHTEAFF.

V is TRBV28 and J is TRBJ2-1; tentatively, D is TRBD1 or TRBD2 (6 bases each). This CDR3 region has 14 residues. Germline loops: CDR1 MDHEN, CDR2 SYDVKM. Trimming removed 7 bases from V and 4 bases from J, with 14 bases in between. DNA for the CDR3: TGTGCCAGCATAAGGGGGGCAACTTACAATGAGCAGTTCTTC. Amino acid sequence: CASIRGATYNEQFF.

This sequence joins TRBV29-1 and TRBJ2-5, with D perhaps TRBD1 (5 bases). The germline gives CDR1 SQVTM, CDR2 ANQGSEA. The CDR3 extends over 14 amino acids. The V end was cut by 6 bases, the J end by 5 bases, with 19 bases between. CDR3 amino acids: CSVPRAWGQETQYF. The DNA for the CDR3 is TGCAGCGTCCCACGGGCTTGGGGCCAGGAGACCCAGTACTTC. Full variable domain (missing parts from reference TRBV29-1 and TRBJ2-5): SAVISQKPSRDICQRGTSLTIQCQVDSQVTMMFWYRQQPGQSLTLIATANQGSEATYESGFVIDKFPISRPNLTFSTLTVSNMSPEDSSIYLCSVPRAWGQETQYFGPGTRLLVL.

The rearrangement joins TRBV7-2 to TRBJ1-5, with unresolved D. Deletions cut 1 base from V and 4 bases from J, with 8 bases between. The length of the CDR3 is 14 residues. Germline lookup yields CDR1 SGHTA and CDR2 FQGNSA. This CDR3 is CASSLGLGNQPQHF. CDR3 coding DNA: TGTGCCAGCAGCTTAGGTCTGGGTAATCAGCCCCAGCATTTT. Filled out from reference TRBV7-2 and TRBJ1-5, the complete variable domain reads GAGVSQSPSNKVTEKGKDVELRCDPISGHTALYWYRQSLGQGLEFLIYFQGNSAPDKSGLPSDRFSAERTGGSVSTLTIQRTQQEDSAVYLCASSLGLGNQPQHFGDGTRLSIL.

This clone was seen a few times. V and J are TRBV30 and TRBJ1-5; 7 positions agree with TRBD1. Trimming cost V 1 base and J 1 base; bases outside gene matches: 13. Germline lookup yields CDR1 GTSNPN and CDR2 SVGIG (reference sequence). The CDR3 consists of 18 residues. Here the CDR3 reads CAWSATPQGGMSNQPQHF. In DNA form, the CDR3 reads TGTGCCTGGAGTGCTACCCCGCAGGGGGGTATGAGCAATCAGCCCCAGCATTTT.

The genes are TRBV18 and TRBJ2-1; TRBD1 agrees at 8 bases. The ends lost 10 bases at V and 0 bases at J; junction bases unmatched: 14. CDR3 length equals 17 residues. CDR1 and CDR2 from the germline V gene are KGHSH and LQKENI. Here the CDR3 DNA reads TGTGCCACCAGACAGGGGTCTTCCTCAAGCTCCTACAATGAGCAGTTCTTC. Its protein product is CATRQGSSSSSYNEQFF.

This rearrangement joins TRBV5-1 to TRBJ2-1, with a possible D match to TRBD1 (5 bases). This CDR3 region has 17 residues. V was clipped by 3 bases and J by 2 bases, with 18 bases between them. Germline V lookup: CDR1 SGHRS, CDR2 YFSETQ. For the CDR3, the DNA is TGCGCCAGCAGCTGGGGTCGACAGATTTCCGCCTACAATGAGCAGTTCTTC. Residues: CASSWGRQISAYNEQFF.

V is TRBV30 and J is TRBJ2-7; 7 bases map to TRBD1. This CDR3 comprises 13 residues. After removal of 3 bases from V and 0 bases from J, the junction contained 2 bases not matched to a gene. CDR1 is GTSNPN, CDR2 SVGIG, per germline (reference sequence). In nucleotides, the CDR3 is TGTGCCTGGAGCGGACAGGTCTCCTACGAGCAGTACTTC. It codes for CAWSGQVSYEQYF.

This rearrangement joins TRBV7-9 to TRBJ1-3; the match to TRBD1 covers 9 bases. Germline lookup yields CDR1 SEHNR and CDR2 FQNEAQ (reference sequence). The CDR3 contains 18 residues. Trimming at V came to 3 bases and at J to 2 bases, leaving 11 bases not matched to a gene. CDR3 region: CASSFPGQGMGAGNTIYF. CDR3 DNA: TGTGCCAGCAGCTTCCCGGGACAGGGAATGGGAGCTGGAAACACCATATATTTT. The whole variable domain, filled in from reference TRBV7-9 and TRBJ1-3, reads DTGVSQNPRHKITKRGQNVTFRCDPISEHNRLYWYRQTLGQGPEFLTYFQNEAQLEKSRLLSDRFSAERPKGSFSTLEIQRTEQGDSAMYLCASSFPGQGMGAGNTIYFGEGSWLTVV.

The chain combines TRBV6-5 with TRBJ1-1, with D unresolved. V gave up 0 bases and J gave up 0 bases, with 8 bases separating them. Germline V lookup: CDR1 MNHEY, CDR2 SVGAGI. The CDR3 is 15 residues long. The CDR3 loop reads CASSYSLLLNTEAFF. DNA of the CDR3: TGTGCCAGCAGTTACTCGCTATTATTGAACACTGAAGCTTTCTTT.

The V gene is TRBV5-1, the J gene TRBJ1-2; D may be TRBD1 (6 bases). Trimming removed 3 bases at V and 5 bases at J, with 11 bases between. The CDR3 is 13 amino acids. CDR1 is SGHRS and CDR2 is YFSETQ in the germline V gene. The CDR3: CASSSPDRYGYTF. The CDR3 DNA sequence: TGCGCCAGCAGCTCCCCGGACAGATATGGCTACACCTTC.

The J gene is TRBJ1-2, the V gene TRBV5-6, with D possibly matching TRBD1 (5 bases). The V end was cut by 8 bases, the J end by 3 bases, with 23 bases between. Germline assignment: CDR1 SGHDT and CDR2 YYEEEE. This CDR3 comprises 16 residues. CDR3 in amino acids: CASRWGPELWDYGYTF. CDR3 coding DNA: TGTGCCAGTAGGTGGGGACCAGAGCTATGGGACTATGGCTACACCTTC. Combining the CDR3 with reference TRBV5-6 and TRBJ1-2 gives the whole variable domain DAGVTQSPTHLIKTRGQQVTLRCSPKSGHDTVSWYQQALGQGPQFIFQYYEEEERQRGNFPDRFSGHQFPNYSSELNVNALLLGDSALYLCASRWGPELWDYGYTFGSGTRLTVV.